The entry below describes one TCR beta chain. Which antigen it targets is not known. Per-base quality was not reported, and no clone a single base away is much larger than it. Cut back by 2 bases and 7 bases, the V and J ends lie 24 bases apart. The CDR3 goes from the cysteine to the phenylalanine over 17 residues. This entry keeps only the CDR3 DNA: 51 bases, framed from base 1. Reading the germline V gene (reference sequence) gives CDR1 SEHNR and CDR2 FQNEAQ. The library relied on the immunoSEQ multiplex PCR assay. TCRdb took this table from immuneACCESS and kept in-frame rearrangements with V and J called. Such tables lack part of the clones; where checked against another copy, unresolved V genes explain under half of the gap, and the rest is unexplained. This sample gives 30,000 to 45,000 clones in total; about 92% of them show up just once. Jointly, the top ten make up around 0.48% of the sample.

This entry is derived from a study of T cell changes during pregnancy in multiple sclerosis (dated by TCRdb to about 2019). Turning to the overall study: The study looked at changes in the T cell repertoire across pregnancy in women with multiple sclerosis.

Material: CD4+ T cells from peripheral blood mononuclear cells, obtained after pregnancy. This clonotype was obtained from a female donor with multiple sclerosis, enrolled in a pregnancy study. Recombination connected TRBV7-9 to TRBJ2-7, and the D gene may be TRBD2, 6 bases matching. This receptor has the CDR3 CASSLRAGPRRTGEQYF. The DNA sequence is TGTGCCAGCAGCTTACGAGCGGGCCCCCGGAGAACGGGTGAGCAGTACTTC.